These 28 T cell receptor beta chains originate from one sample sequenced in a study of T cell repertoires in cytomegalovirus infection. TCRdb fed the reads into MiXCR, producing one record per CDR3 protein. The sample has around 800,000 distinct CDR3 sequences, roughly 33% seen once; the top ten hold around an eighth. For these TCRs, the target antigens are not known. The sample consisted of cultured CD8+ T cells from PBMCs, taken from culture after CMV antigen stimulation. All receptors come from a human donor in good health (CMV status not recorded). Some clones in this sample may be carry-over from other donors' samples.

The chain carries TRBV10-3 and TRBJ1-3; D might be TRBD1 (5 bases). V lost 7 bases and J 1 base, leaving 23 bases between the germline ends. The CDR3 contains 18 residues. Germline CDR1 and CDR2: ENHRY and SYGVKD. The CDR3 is CAIKTSGKPPSSGNTIYF. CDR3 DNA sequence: TGTGCCATCAAAACGTCAGGGAAACCACCCTCGTCTGGAAACACCATATATTTT.

The CDR3 nucleotides read TGTGCCAGCAGACGTTCGGCGGGGGGGGCGGATACGCAGTATTTT. Protein: CASRRSAGGADTQYF. V is TRBV7-6 and J is TRBJ2-3, with 9 bases lining up with TRBD2. The CDR3 extends over 15 amino acids. The germline gives CDR1 SGHVS, CDR2 FNYEAQ. The trim removed 6 bases at V and 6 bases at J, leaving 10 bases unmatched.

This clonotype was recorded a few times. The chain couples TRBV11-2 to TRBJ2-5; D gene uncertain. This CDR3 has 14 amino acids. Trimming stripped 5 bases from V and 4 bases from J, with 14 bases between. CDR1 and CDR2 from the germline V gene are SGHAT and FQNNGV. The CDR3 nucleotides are TGTGCCAGCAGCCCCGGGCCGATTTCAGAGACCCAGTACTTC. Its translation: CASSPGPISETQYF.

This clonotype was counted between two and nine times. CDR3 protein: CASSLGQGGRTGELFF. Here the CDR3 DNA reads TGTGCCAGCAGCCTTGGACAGGGAGGACGGACCGGGGAGCTGTTTTTT. The rearrangement joins TRBV27 to TRBJ2-2; 8 nucleotides match TRBD1. The CDR3 has 16 amino acids. The V and J ends lost 6 bases and 5 bases, in that order; junction bases with no gene match: 11. Germline lookup yields CDR1 MNHEY and CDR2 SMNVEV (reference sequence).

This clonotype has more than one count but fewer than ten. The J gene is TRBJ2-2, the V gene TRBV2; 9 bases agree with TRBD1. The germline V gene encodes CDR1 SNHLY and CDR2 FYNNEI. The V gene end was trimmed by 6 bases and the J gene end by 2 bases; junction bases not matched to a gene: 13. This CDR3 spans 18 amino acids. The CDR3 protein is CASRGPRTGDRNTGELFF. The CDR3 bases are TGTGCCAGCAGGGGACCCCGGACAGGGGACCGTAACACCGGGGAGCTGTTTTTT.

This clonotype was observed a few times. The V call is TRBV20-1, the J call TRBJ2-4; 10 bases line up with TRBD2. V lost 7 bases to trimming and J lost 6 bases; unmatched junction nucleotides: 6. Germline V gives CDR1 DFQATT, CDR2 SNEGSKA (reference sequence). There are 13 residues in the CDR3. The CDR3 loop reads CSVKRGGRNIQYF. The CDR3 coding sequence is TGCAGTGTAAAGCGGGGGGGCCGAAACATTCAGTACTTC.

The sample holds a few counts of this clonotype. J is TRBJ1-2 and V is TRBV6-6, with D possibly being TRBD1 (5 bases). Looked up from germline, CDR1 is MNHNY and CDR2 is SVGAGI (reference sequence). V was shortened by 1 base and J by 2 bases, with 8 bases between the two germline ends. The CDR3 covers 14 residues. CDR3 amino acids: CASSYLGANYGYTF. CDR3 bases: TGTGCCAGCAGTTACTTAGGGGCAAACTATGGCTACACCTTC.

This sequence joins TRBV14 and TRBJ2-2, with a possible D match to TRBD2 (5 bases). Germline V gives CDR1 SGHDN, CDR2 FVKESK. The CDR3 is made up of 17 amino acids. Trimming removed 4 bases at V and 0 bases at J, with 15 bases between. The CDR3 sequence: CASSRVRRKTNTGELFF. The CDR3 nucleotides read TGTGCCAGCAGCCGGGTGAGGAGGAAGACGAACACCGGGGAGCTGTTTTTT.

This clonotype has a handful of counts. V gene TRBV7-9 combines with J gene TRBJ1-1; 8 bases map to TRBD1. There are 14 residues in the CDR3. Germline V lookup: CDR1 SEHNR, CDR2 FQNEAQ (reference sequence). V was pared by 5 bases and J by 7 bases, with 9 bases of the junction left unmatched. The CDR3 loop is CASSDRDRRFEAFF. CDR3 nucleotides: TGTGCCAGCAGCGACCGGGACAGGCGCTTTGAAGCTTTCTTT.

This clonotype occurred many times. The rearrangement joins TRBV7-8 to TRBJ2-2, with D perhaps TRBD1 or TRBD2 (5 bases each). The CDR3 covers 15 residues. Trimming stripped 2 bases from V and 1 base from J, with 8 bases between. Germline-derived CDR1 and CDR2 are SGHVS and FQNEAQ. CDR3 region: CASSLSGRNTGELFF. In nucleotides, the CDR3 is TGTGCCAGCAGCTTATCGGGACGGAACACCGGGGAGCTGTTTTTT.

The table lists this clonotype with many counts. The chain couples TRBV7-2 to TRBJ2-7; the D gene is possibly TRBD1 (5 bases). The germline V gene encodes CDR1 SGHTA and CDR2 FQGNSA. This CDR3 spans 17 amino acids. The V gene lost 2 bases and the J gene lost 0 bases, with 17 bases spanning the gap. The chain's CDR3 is CASSLSPPPGYSYEQYF. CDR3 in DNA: TGTGCCAGCAGCTTATCACCCCCCCCAGGGTACTCCTACGAGCAGTACTTC.

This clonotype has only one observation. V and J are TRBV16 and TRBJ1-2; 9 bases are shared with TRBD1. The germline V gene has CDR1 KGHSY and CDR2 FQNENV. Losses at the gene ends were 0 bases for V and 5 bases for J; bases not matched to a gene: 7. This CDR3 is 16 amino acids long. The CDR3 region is CASSQSGGQGLYGYTF. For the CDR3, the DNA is TGTGCCAGCAGCCAATCGGGCGGACAGGGGTTGTATGGCTACACCTTC.

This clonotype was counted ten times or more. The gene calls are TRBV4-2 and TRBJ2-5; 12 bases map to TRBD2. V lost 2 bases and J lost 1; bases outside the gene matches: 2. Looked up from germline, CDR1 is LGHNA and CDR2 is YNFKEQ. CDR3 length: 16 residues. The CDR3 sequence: CASSQTSGGFQETQYF. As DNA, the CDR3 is TGTGCCAGCAGCCAAACTAGCGGGGGGTTCCAAGAGACCCAGTACTTC.

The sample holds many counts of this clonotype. This chain's CDR3 is CASSLADSPYYNEQFF. The CDR3 DNA reads as TGTGCCAGCAGCTTAGCCGATTCCCCCTACTACAATGAGCAGTTCTTC. V is TRBV7-6 and J is TRBJ2-1; unclear D gene. The ends were cut back, 0 bases at V and 3 bases at J, with 12 bases in the middle. This CDR3 is 16 amino acids long. Per germline, CDR1 SGHVS and CDR2 FNYEAQ.

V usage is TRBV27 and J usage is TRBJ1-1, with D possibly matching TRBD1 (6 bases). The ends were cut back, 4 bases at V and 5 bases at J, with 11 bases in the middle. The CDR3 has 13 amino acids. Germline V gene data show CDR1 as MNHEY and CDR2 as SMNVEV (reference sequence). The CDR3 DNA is TGTGCCAGCAGTTCCCCGGGACAAACTGAAGCTTTCTTT. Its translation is CASSSPGQTEAFF.

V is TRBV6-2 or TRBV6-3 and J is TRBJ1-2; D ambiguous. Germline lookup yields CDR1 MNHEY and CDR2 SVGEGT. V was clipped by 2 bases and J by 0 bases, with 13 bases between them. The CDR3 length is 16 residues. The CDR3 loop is CASSYESRRSNYGYTF. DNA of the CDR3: TGTGCCAGCAGTTACGAGTCCAGGCGCTCTAACTATGGCTACACCTTC.

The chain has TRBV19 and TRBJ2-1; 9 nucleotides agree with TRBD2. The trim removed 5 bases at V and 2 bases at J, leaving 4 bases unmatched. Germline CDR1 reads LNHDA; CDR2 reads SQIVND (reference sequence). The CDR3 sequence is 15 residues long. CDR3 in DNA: TGTGCCAGTAGTGCTGCGGGGGGGCCCTACAATGAGCAGTTCTTC. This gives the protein CASSAAGGPYNEQFF.

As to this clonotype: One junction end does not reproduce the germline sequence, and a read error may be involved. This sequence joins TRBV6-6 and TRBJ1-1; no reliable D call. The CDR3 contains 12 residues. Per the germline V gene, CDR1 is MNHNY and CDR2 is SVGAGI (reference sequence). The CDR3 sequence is CANSPLSTEAFF. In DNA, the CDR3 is TGTGCCAACAGTCCTCTGAGTACTGAAGCTTTCTTT.

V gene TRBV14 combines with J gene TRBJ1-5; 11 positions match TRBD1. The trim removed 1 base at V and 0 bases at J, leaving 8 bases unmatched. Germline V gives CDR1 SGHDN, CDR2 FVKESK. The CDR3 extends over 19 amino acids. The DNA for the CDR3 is TGTGCCAGCAGCCAAGTCCGGGACAGGGGGGACATTAGCAATCAGCCCCAGCATTTT. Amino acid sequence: CASSQVRDRGDISNQPQHF.

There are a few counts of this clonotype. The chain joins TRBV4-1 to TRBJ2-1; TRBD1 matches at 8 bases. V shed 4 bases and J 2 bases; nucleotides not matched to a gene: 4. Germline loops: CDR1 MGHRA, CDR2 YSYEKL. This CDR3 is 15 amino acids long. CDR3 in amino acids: CASSPDREAYNEQFF. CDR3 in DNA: TGCGCCAGCAGCCCGGACAGGGAGGCCTACAATGAGCAGTTCTTC.

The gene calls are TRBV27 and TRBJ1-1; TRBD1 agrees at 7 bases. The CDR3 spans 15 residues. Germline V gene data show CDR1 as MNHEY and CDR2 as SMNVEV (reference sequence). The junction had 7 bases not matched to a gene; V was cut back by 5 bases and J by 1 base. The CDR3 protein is CASSNHRGRNTEAFF. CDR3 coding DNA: TGTGCCAGCAGTAACCACAGGGGAAGGAACACTGAAGCTTTCTTT.

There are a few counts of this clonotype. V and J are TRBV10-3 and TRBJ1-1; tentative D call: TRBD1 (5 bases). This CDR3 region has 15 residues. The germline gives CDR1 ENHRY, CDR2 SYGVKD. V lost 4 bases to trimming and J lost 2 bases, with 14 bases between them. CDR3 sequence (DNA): TGTGCCATCAGTGTGGGGCGGGGGAGCAACACTGAAGCTTTCTTT. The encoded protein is CAISVGRGSNTEAFF.

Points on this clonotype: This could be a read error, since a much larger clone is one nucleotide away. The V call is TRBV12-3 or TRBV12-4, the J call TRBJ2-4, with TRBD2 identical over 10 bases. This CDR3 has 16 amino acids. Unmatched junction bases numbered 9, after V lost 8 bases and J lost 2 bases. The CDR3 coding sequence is TGTGCCAGCTCATCTAGCGGGGGCCGGACCAAAAACATTCAGTACTTC. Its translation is CASSSSGGRTKNIQYF.

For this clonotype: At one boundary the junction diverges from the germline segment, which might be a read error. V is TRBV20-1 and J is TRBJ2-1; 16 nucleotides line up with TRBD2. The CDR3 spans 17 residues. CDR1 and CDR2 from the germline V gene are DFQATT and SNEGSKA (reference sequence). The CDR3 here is CNAPGQGLAGGVNEQFF. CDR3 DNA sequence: TGCAATGCTCCGGGACAGGGACTAGCGGGGGGGGTTAATGAGCAGTTCTTC.

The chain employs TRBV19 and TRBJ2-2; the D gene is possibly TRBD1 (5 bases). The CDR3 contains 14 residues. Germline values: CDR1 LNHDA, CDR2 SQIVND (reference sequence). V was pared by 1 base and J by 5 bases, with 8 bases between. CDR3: CASSIVTATGELFF. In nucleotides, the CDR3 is TGTGCCAGTAGTATAGTGACAGCTACCGGGGAGCTGTTTTTT.

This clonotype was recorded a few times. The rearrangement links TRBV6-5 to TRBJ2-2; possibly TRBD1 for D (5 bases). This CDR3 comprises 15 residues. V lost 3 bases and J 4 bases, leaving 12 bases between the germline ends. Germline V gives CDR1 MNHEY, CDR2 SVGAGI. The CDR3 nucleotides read TGTGCCAGCAGTTATACCGACAGCCCCACCGGGGAGCTGTTTTTT. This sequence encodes CASSYTDSPTGELFF.

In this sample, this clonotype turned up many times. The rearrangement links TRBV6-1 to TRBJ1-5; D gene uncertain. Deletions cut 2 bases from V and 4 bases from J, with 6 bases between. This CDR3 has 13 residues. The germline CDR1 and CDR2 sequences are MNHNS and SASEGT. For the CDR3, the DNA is TGTGCCAGCAGTGAACGGGGTAATCAGCCCCAGCATTTT. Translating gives CASSERGNQPQHF.

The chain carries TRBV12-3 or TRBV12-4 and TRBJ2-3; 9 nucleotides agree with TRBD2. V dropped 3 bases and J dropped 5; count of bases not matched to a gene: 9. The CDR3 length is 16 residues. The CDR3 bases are TGTGCCAGCAGTTTCCTGGCGGGGGGGGCCGGAGATACGCAGTATTTT. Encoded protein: CASSFLAGGAGDTQYF.